One sample yielded the 15 T cell receptor beta chains listed below, sequenced in a study of T cells expressing NK-cell markers. From the 5' RACE reads, TCRdb lists one entry per CDR3 protein and no DNA. This sample's table reports 20,000 or so distinct CDR3 sequences. Sequenced input: blood T cells: a sorted CD56 or NKG2C T cell subset, CD4+ or CD8+ T cells, or bulk PBMC T cells (not recorded which). These receptors came from a man aged 18 to 70 in good health.

This chain joins TRBV9 and TRBJ1-6; without DNA, the TCRdb call of TRBD1 cannot be checked. This CDR3 is 16 amino acids long. Germline CDR1 and CDR2: SGDLS and YYNGEE. The CDR3 reads CASSVGTGGNGSPLHF.

The chain couples TRBV15 to TRBJ2-1; without DNA, the TCRdb call of TRBD2 cannot be checked. The CDR3 loop spans 13 amino acids. The germline CDR1 and CDR2 sequences are LNHNV and YYDKDF (reference sequence). This chain's CDR3 is CATSRPSGAPQFF. The full variable domain, in which reference TRBV15 and TRBJ2-1 provide the parts outside the CDR3, is DAMVIQNPRYQVTQFGKPVTLSCSQTLNHNVMYWYQQKSSQAPKLLFHYYDKDFNNEADTPDNFQSRRPNTSFCFLDIRSPGLGDTAMYLCATSRPSGAPQFFGPGTRLTVL.

CDR3: CSARDRQGLDYGYTF. This chain links TRBV20-1 with TRBJ1-2; without DNA, the TCRdb call of TRBD1 cannot be checked. Per germline, CDR1 DFQATT and CDR2 SNEGSKA (reference sequence). This CDR3 has 15 amino acids.

This rearrangement joins TRBV30 to TRBJ2-1. The CDR3 covers 14 residues. Germline-derived CDR1 and CDR2 are GTSNPN and SVGIG (reference sequence). CDR3 sequence reads: CAWSVGGSYNEQFF.

The genes are TRBV20-1 and TRBJ1-2; TCRdb's assignment of TRBD1 cannot be checked, as there is no DNA. Germline V gene lookup returns CDR1 DFQATT and CDR2 SNEGSKA (reference sequence). The length of the CDR3 is 17 residues. CDR3 amino acids: CSASPRPGTRRGGGYTF.

The chain has TRBV5-4 and TRBJ1-2. CDR1 and CDR2 from the germline V gene are SGHNT and YYREEE (reference sequence). This CDR3 is 13 amino acids long. CDR3 region: CASSLERLYGYTF. The entire variable domain, with the rest obtained from reference TRBV5-4 and TRBJ1-2, is as follows: ETGVTQSPTHLIKTRGQQVTLRCSSQSGHNTVSWYQQALGQGPQFIFQYYREEENGRGNFPPRFSGLQFPNYSSELNVNALELDDSALYLCASSLERLYGYTFGSGTRLTVV.

The chain recombines TRBV2 with TRBJ2-2; without DNA, the TCRdb call of TRBD1 cannot be checked. The CDR3 length is 16 residues. Germline CDR1 reads SNHLY; CDR2 reads FYNNEI. The CDR3 here is CASSEGGGRVTGELFF.

The chain recombines TRBV12-3 or TRBV12-4 with TRBJ2-5; TCRdb names TRBD1, which stays unverified in the absence of DNA. CDR3 length equals 14 residues. The CDR3: CASSSSYPGGTQYF.

The gene calls are TRBV15 and TRBJ2-3; no DNA is available, so the TRBD1 call from TCRdb remains unchecked. The germline CDR1 and CDR2 sequences are LNHNV and YYDKDF (reference sequence). The CDR3 has 13 amino acids. The CDR3 spells CATSRDEGGTQYF.

CDR3 sequence: CASSLLGSAGELFF. V gene TRBV11-1 combines with J gene TRBJ2-2. The length of the CDR3 is 14 residues. CDR1 and CDR2 from the germline V gene are SGHAT and FQDESV (reference sequence).

The chain combines TRBV7-8 with TRBJ1-2; as DNA is missing, the TRBD1 call by TCRdb cannot be tested. Germline CDR1 and CDR2: SGHVS and FQNEAQ. The CDR3 is 15 residues long. CDR3 in amino acids: CASSSGQASLYGYTF.

V and J are TRBV6-1 and TRBJ2-7; TCRdb returns TRBD1, unconfirmable since there is no DNA. The CDR3 has 14 amino acids. The germline gives CDR1 MNHNS, CDR2 SASEGT. The CDR3 is CASSLSRGQYEQYF.

V is TRBV9 and J is TRBJ2-6; the D call of TRBD2 rests on TCRdb alone, since no DNA is present to check it. Germline values: CDR1 SGDLS, CDR2 YYNGEE. This CDR3 region has 17 residues. CDR3 residues: CASSPLAGGSGANVLTF.

The chain recombines TRBV5-1 with TRBJ2-1; TCRdb indicates TRBD1, and absent DNA this call remains unverified. The CDR3 runs to 15 residues. The germline V gene encodes CDR1 SGHRS and CDR2 YFSETQ. This chain's CDR3 is CASSFDRGTYNEQFF.

This chain's CDR3 is CSAIWPTSGGNEQYF. J is TRBJ2-7 and V is TRBV20-1; TCRdb outputs TRBD2, but without DNA this stays unchecked. The CDR3 contains 15 residues. CDR1 is DFQATT and CDR2 is SNEGSKA in the germline V gene (reference sequence).